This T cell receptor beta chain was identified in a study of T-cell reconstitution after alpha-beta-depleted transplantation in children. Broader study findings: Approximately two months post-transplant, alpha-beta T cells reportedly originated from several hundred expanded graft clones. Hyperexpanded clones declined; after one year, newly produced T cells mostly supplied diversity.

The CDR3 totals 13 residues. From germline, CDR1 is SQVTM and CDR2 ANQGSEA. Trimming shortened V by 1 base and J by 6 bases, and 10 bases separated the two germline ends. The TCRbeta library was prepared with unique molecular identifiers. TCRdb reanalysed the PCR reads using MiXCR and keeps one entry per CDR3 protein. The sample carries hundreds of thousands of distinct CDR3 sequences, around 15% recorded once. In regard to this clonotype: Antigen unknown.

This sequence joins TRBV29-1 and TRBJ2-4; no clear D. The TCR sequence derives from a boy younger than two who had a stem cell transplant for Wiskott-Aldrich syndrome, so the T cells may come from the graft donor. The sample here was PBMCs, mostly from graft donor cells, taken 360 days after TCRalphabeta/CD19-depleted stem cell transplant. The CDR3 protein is CSVEGSTRNIQYF. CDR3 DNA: TGCAGCGTTGAAGGGTCGACCAGAAACATTCAGTACTTC.